These 28 T cell receptor beta chains were all obtained from the same sample, sequenced in a study of blood T cell repertoires in COVID-19. The method was immunoSEQ multiplex PCR; TCRdb's version includes in-frame clones alone and lacks a portion of them. This table holds hundreds of thousands of clones, 83% found once. Sequencing was done on a sample of peripheral blood. These receptors were obtained from a woman aged 35 to 49 with active or convalescent COVID-19.

The rearrangement joins TRBV24-1 to TRBJ2-1; 11 positions match TRBD2. J was trimmed by 4 bases and V by 8 bases; bases with no gene match: 0. The CDR3 sequence is 13 residues long. The germline CDR1 and CDR2 sequences are KGHDR and SFDVKD. CDR3 nucleotides: TGTGCCACCACTAGCGGGAGGTACAATGAGCAGTTCTTC. It encodes CATTSGRYNEQFF.

The chain couples TRBV30 to TRBJ2-2, with D perhaps matching TRBD1 (6 bases). The germline V and J ends were trimmed by 2 bases and 5 bases, with 9 bases remaining between them. This CDR3 comprises 13 residues. Germline lookup yields CDR1 GTSNPN and CDR2 SVGIG (reference sequence). The CDR3 sequence is CAWSRQATGELFF. The CDR3 DNA is TGTGCCTGGAGTCGACAGGCGACCGGGGAGCTGTTTTTT.

The rearrangement uses TRBV12-3 or TRBV12-4 and TRBJ2-6; D unresolved. The germline V and J ends were trimmed by 4 bases and 8 bases, with 9 bases remaining between them. The CDR3 totals 13 residues. The CDR3 loop is CASSWAGTNVLTF. CDR3 in DNA: TGTGCCAGCAGTTGGGCCGGCACCAACGTCCTGACTTTC.

In this sample, this clone turned up once. The rearrangement joins TRBV6-4 to TRBJ2-3, with D maybe TRBD2 (5 bases). V was trimmed by 5 bases and J by 8 bases, leaving 23 bases between them. Germline assignment: CDR1 MRHNA and CDR2 SNTAGT. This CDR3 spans 16 amino acids. The CDR3 DNA reads as TGTGCCAGCAGTCGTCGTGGGGAAGGCACCACTAGTACGCAGTATTTT. Protein: CASSRRGEGTTSTQYF.

The rearrangement links TRBV7-3 to TRBJ2-1; D is possibly TRBD2 (6 bases). Germline CDR1 and CDR2: SGHTA and FQGTGA. The CDR3 extends over 13 amino acids. Trimming stripped 6 bases from V and 7 bases from J, with 13 bases between. This CDR3 reads CASSLAIGNEQFF. The CDR3 coding sequence is TGTGCCAGCAGTCTAGCGATTGGAAATGAGCAGTTCTTC. The complete variable domain, with remaining parts taken from reference TRBV7-3 and TRBJ2-1, reads GAGVSQTPSNKVTEKGKYVELRCDPISGHTALYWYRQSLGQGPEFLIYFQGTGAADDSGLPNDRFFAVRPEGSVSTLKIQRTERGDSAVYLCASSLAIGNEQFFGPGTRLTVL.

The genes are TRBV5-1 and TRBJ2-7; tentatively, D is TRBD2 (6 bases). The CDR3 spans 15 residues. The V gene's germline CDR1 is SGHRS and CDR2 YFSETQ. The V end lost 1 base, the J end lost 2 bases, and 13 bases lay between the germline ends. DNA of the CDR3: TGCGCCAGCAGCTTGAGGGCTAGCGAACCCTACGAGCAGTACTTC. Encoded protein: CASSLRASEPYEQYF.

The V gene is TRBV25-1, the J gene TRBJ2-7; TRBD2 is a possible D gene (6 bases). The CDR3 totals 12 residues. Germline V gives CDR1 MGHDK, CDR2 SYGVNS. Trimming removed 7 bases from V and 7 bases from J, with 14 bases in between. The CDR3 DNA sequence: TGTGCCAGCACGACTAGTCCAGGGGAGCAGTACTTC. This encodes CASTTSPGEQYF.

This clone was seen only a few times. V gene TRBV29-1 combines with J gene TRBJ1-2, with TRBD1 identical over 9 bases. The length of the CDR3 is 17 residues. The V gene's germline CDR1 is SQVTM and CDR2 ANQGSEA. J lost 4 bases, V lost 3 bases, and 15 bases had no gene match. The CDR3 region is CSVDYRGQDVSVYGYTF. In DNA form, the CDR3 reads TGCAGCGTTGACTACAGGGGGCAAGACGTGTCTGTCTATGGCTACACCTTC. Using reference TRBV29-1 and TRBJ1-2 for the parts outside the CDR3, the full variable domain is SAVISQKPSRDICQRGTSLTIQCQVDSQVTMMFWYRQQPGQSLTLIATANQGSEATYESGFVIDKFPISRPNLTFSTLTVSNMSPEDSSIYLCSVDYRGQDVSVYGYTFGSGTRLTVV.

The chain couples TRBV3-1 (or the pseudogene TRBV3-2) to TRBJ2-5; D gene ambiguous. The germline CDR1 and CDR2 sequences are LGHDT and YNNKEL (reference sequence). The CDR3 covers 12 residues. V was clipped by 0 bases and J by 3 bases, with 2 bases between them. CDR3 bases: TGTGCCAGCAGCCAAGACAAAGAGACCCAGTACTTC. It specifies CASSQDKETQYF.

This clone was recorded at least ten times. This chain links TRBV7-8 with TRBJ2-1, with TRBD2 identical over 8 bases. Germline V gene data show CDR1 as SGHVS and CDR2 as FQNEAQ. The CDR3 is 15 amino acids. Trimming removed 1 base from V and 5 bases from J; junction bases left unmatched: 4. CDR3: CASSLDGRGNNEQFF. CDR3 DNA: TGTGCCAGCAGCTTAGACGGGAGGGGGAACAATGAGCAGTTCTTC.

The genes are TRBV18 and TRBJ2-1; 8 positions agree with TRBD1. The germline CDR1 and CDR2 sequences are KGHSH and LQKENI. The CDR3 loop spans 15 amino acids. Losses at the gene ends were 4 bases for V and 3 bases for J; bases not matched to a gene: 5. CDR3 DNA: TGTGCCAGCTCACGGGGGACAGGAGGCTACAATGAGCAGTTCTTC. It translates to CASSRGTGGYNEQFF.

The rearrangement joins TRBV28 to TRBJ1-1; D uncertain. V was shortened by 1 base and J by 5 bases, with 14 bases between the two germline ends. This CDR3 has 15 residues. Germline V gives CDR1 MDHEN, CDR2 SYDVKM. CDR3 nucleotide sequence: TGTGCCAGCAGTTTATTGGGCCGGGGAGCGACTGAAGCTTTCTTT. Encoded protein: CASSLLGRGATEAFF.

This clone was found once. The chain has TRBV5-1 and TRBJ2-7, with D maybe TRBD2 (7 bases). This CDR3 contains 13 residues. Trimming cost V 3 bases and J 3 bases, with 10 bases left between them. Germline CDR1 and CDR2: SGHRS and YFSETQ. The CDR3 protein is CASSWGGRYEQYF. In nucleotides, the CDR3 is TGCGCCAGCAGCTGGGGGGGGCGCTACGAGCAGTACTTC.

This clone was counted a few times. CDR3 in amino acids: CASSRPPGLRYNEQFF. Here the CDR3 DNA reads TGTGCCAGCAGCCGCCCCCCGGGACTTCGATACAATGAGCAGTTCTTC. The gene calls are TRBV7-2 and TRBJ2-1; D may be TRBD2 (6 bases). The V and J ends lost 5 bases and 4 bases respectively, with 18 bases between them. The CDR3 spans 16 residues. Germline V lookup: CDR1 SGHTA, CDR2 FQGNSA.

The chain is built from TRBV9 and TRBJ2-7, with 8 nucleotides matching TRBD2. The CDR3 runs to 17 residues. CDR1 is SGDLS and CDR2 is YYNGEE in the germline V gene. The J segment lost 2 bases and the V segment lost 0 bases, leaving 10 bases of the junction unmatched. The CDR3 DNA reads as TGTGCCAGCAGCGTAGCCAGGCGGGGGGCGGTTCCCTACGAGCAGTACTTC. Protein sequence: CASSVARRGAVPYEQYF.

The chain links TRBV25-1 to TRBJ2-1; 7 nucleotides line up with TRBD2. The CDR3 has 15 residues. Germline V gives CDR1 MGHDK, CDR2 SYGVNS. V gave up 5 bases and J gave up 0 bases; unmatched junction bases: 4. CDR3 coding DNA: TGTGCCAGCAGTTATCGCGGGAGCTCCTACAATGAGCAGTTCTTC. It is translated as CASSYRGSSYNEQFF.

The chain carries TRBV5-1 and TRBJ2-7; no firm D call. V lost 2 bases and J lost 4, with 19 bases in between. The germline V gene has CDR1 SGHRS and CDR2 YFSETQ. This CDR3 region has 16 residues. In nucleotides, the CDR3 is TGCGCCAGCAGCTTCCAAGGAGAGAGAGGAAGGTACGAGCAGTACTTC. Protein: CASSFQGERGRYEQYF.

The CDR3 spells CASSSNRGGTEAFF. Here the CDR3 DNA reads TGTGCCAGCAGCTCGAACAGGGGAGGCACTGAAGCTTTCTTT. The rearrangement joins TRBV9 to TRBJ1-1; 7 bases fit TRBD1. With V trimmed by 4 bases and J by 4 bases, 7 bases remained unmatched. CDR1 SGDLS and CDR2 YYNGEE come from the germline V gene. The CDR3 totals 14 residues.

This clone was detected once. The genes are TRBV6-2 or TRBV6-3 and TRBJ2-3; TRBD2 agrees at 9 bases. This CDR3 contains 15 residues. CDR1 and CDR2 from the germline V gene are MNHEY and SVGEGT. J was trimmed by 8 bases and V by 5 bases; bases with no gene match: 11. CDR3 protein: CASSAPTSGRGTQYF. CDR3 in DNA: TGTGCCAGCAGTGCCCCGACTAGCGGAAGAGGTACGCAGTATTTT.

This chain links TRBV7-2 with TRBJ2-1; 9 bases are shared with TRBD2. Germline V CDR1 and CDR2: SGHTA, FQGNSA. The CDR3 runs 15 residues. After removal of 5 bases from V and 4 bases from J, the junction contained 6 bases not matched to a gene. Here the CDR3 DNA reads TGTGCCAGCAGCGCACGACTAGCGGCTTACAATGAGCAGTTCTTC. Its translation is CASSARLAAYNEQFF.

The V call is TRBV9, the J call TRBJ2-2, with TRBD1 matching 8 bases. This CDR3 is 15 amino acids long. Germline lookup yields CDR1 SGDLS and CDR2 YYNGEE. V shed 1 base, J shed 8 bases, and the junction held 7 bases outside the gene matches. The CDR3 protein is CASSVSVRGLGELFF. The CDR3 nucleotides are TGTGCCAGCAGCGTATCGGTCAGGGGGCTAGGGGAGCTGTTTTTT.

The rearrangement links TRBV18 to TRBJ1-1; 10 bases are shared with TRBD1. Germline V gene sequence: CDR1 KGHSH, CDR2 LQKENI. The CDR3 loop spans 15 amino acids. With V trimmed by 3 bases and J by 10 bases, 11 bases remained unmatched. For the CDR3, the DNA is TGTGCCAGCTCACCGGATTCCGACAGGGGGCCTAGAGCTTTCTTT. The encoded protein is CASSPDSDRGPRAFF.

V usage is TRBV6-5 and J usage is TRBJ1-1; 8 bases agree with TRBD1. This CDR3 has 13 amino acids. Germline V lookup: CDR1 MNHEY, CDR2 SVGAGI. The ends lost 6 bases at V and 2 bases at J; junction bases unmatched: 2. This CDR3 reads CASSAGGNTEAFF. CDR3 bases: TGTGCCAGCAGCGCAGGGGGCAACACTGAAGCTTTCTTT.

This chain joins TRBV2 and TRBJ1-1; D is unclear. Trimming left V 4 bases short and J 5 bases short, with 17 bases between. The CDR3 has 15 residues. The germline gives CDR1 SNHLY, CDR2 FYNNEI. The CDR3 bases are TGTGCCAGCAGTGTTAGCGTAGGGTTGGGGACTGAAGCTTTCTTT. Encoded protein: CASSVSVGLGTEAFF.

The rearrangement links TRBV28 to TRBJ2-7; 8 bases agree with TRBD1. V shed 7 bases, J shed 1 base, and the junction held 9 bases outside the gene matches. From germline, CDR1 is MDHEN and CDR2 SYDVKM. The CDR3 spans 15 residues. CDR3 loop: CASTPGTGVSYEQYF. The CDR3 DNA follows: TGTGCCAGCACCCCCGGGACAGGAGTTTCCTACGAGCAGTACTTC.

This chain links TRBV12-5 with TRBJ1-3, with D perhaps TRBD1 (6 bases). V was trimmed by 7 bases and J by 2 bases, leaving 12 bases between them. Germline V gives CDR1 LGHNT, CDR2 FRNRAP. This CDR3 comprises 14 residues. The CDR3 bases are TGTGCTAGTGCCAGAGGGGGAGCTGGAAACACCATATATTTT. Amino acids: CASARGGAGNTIYF.

V and J are TRBV7-9 and TRBJ1-2; D is possibly TRBD1 (5 bases). V was clipped by 0 bases and J by 4 bases, with 12 bases between them. Germline CDR1 and CDR2: SEHNR and FQNEAQ (reference sequence). This CDR3 is 15 amino acids long. CDR3 protein: CASSLASGRAYGYTF. The CDR3 DNA follows: TGTGCCAGCAGCTTAGCGTCGGGCAGGGCCTATGGCTACACCTTC.

The chain recombines TRBV5-1 with TRBJ2-3, with D possibly being TRBD1 (6 bases). The length of the CDR3 is 16 residues. V lost 4 bases and J lost 0, with 15 bases in between. Looked up from germline, CDR1 is SGHRS and CDR2 is YFSETQ. The CDR3 spells CASSPLRGWSTDTQYF. DNA of the CDR3: TGCGCCAGCAGCCCCCTTAGGGGGTGGAGCACAGATACGCAGTATTTT. Complete variable domain (other parts from reference TRBV5-1 and TRBJ2-3): KAGVTQTPRYLIKTRGQQVTLSCSPISGHRSVSWYQQTPGQGLQFLFEYFSETQRNKGNFPGRFSGRQFSNSRSEMNVSTLELGDSALYLCASSPLRGWSTDTQYFGPGTRLTVL.